The 14 T cell receptor beta chains below all came from one sample that was sequenced in a study of cytomegalovirus exposure and HLA in healthy donors. Researchers ran the PCR with 60 Vbeta and 13 Jbeta primers. Using immunoSEQ multiplex PCR, the repertoire was profiled, and TCRdb retains in-frame clones only, with some absent. Of 150,000 to 200,000 clones detected, around 70% appear once; the ten largest clones hold around 4.6%. Sequenced input: PBMCs. The receptors were sampled from a man between 18 and 35 years old in good health and CMV-seropositive.

The V and J genes are TRBV6-5 and TRBJ2-5, with TRBD1 as a possible D gene (5 bases). CDR3 length: 14 residues. CDR1 is MNHEY and CDR2 is SVGAGI in the germline V gene. With 5 bases removed from V and 5 bases from J, the gap between germline ends came to 15 bases. The CDR3 sequence: CASSPQGPGETQYF. CDR3 bases: TGTGCCAGCAGTCCCCAGGGTCCCGGGGAGACCCAGTACTTC.

This clone was counted only a few times. The chain uses TRBV30 and TRBJ2-7; 9 bases match TRBD1. From germline, CDR1 is GTSNPN and CDR2 SVGIG (reference sequence). The CDR3 has 14 residues. V gave up 4 bases and J gave up 6 bases; unmatched junction bases: 10. This CDR3 is CAWNGTGLVSEQYV. The CDR3 DNA sequence: TGTGCCTGGAATGGGACAGGGCTGGTCAGCGAGCAGTACGTC.

This clone showed up just a few times. At one boundary the junction diverges from the germline segment, which might be a read error. The gene calls are TRBV6-6 and TRBJ2-2; 8 nucleotides line up with TRBD1. Germline V gives CDR1 MNHNY, CDR2 SVGAGI (reference sequence). The CDR3 contains 16 residues. The CDR3 DNA is TGTGCCAGCAGTTACCCCCAGGGGGCGAAAACCGGGGAGCTGTTTTTT. This codes for CASSYPQGAKTGELFF.

The chain links TRBV5-6 to TRBJ1-2, with a possible D match to TRBD1 (5 bases). This CDR3 region has 14 residues. Trimming removed 0 bases from V and 2 bases from J, with 8 bases in between. Germline V gene data show CDR1 as SGHDT and CDR2 as YYEEEE. The CDR3 bases are TGTGCCAGCAGCTTGGGACAGTTGAACTATGGCTACACCTTC. It is translated as CASSLGQLNYGYTF.

J is TRBJ1-5 and V is TRBV6-1; D perhaps matches TRBD1 (5 bases). V was shortened by 3 bases and J by 2 bases, with 11 bases between the two germline ends. Germline CDR1 and CDR2: MNHNS and SASEGT. The CDR3 spans 15 residues. The CDR3 DNA is TGTGCCAGCAGTGATGGAGGGGTACGCAATCAGCCCCAGCATTTT. Protein product: CASSDGGVRNQPQHF.

V is TRBV6-5 and J is TRBJ1-1, with 7 positions matching TRBD1. Trimming removed 6 bases from V and 8 bases from J; junction bases left unmatched: 12. The CDR3 extends over 14 amino acids. Germline CDR1 MNHEY, CDR2 SVGAGI. The CDR3 DNA sequence: TGTGCCAGCAGCCGACAGGGAGCTCAAAGCGAAGCTTTCTTT. Protein: CASSRQGAQSEAFF.

The chain is built from TRBV7-2 and TRBJ2-2; TRBD2 might be the D (5 bases). V was shortened by 4 bases and J by 1 base, with 10 bases between the two germline ends. Germline V gene lookup returns CDR1 SGHTA and CDR2 FQGNSA. The CDR3 is 15 amino acids. DNA of the CDR3: TGTGCCAGCAGCTCCGGACTCCGGAACACCGGGGAGCTGTTTTTT. Residues: CASSSGLRNTGELFF. Full variable domain (outside the CDR3, taken from reference TRBV7-2 and TRBJ2-2): GAGVSQSPSNKVTEKGKDVELRCDPISGHTALYWYRQSLGQGLEFLIYFQGNSAPDKSGLPSDRFSAERTGGSVSTLTIQRTQQEDSAVYLCASSSGLRNTGELFFGEGSRLTVL.

V gene TRBV10-2 combines with J gene TRBJ1-2; D remains ambiguous. The ends were cut back, 4 bases at V and 4 bases at J, with 22 bases in the middle. The CDR3 is 17 amino acids. Germline CDR1 WSHSY, CDR2 SAAADI. CDR3 bases: TGCGCCAGCAGTGGGGTAGGCGGAGATATGTTCTCCTATGGCTACACCTTC. Residues: CASSGVGGDMFSYGYTF.

The chain employs TRBV5-4 and TRBJ1-6; D is possibly TRBD1 (5 bases). Germline CDR1 reads SGHNT; CDR2 reads YYREEE (reference sequence). The CDR3 contains 14 residues. With 0 bases removed from V and 7 bases from J, the gap between germline ends came to 8 bases. The CDR3 DNA sequence: TGTGCCAGCAGCTTGGGAGACAGAAATTCACCCCTCCACTTT. This translates into CASSLGDRNSPLHF.

This rearrangement joins TRBV6-6 to TRBJ1-2, with TRBD1 matching over 7 bases. The CDR3 has 13 amino acids. Trimming at V came to 6 bases and at J to 5 bases, leaving 6 bases not matched to a gene. The V gene's germline CDR1 is MNHNY and CDR2 SVGAGI (reference sequence). The CDR3 nucleotides are TGTGCCAGCAGCCGGGACAGCAAGTATGGCTACACCTTC. Translating gives CASSRDSKYGYTF.

This clone was counted a single time. The V call is TRBV5-1, the J call TRBJ2-3; 9 bases map to TRBD1. Trimming at V came to 4 bases and at J to 4 bases, leaving 7 bases not matched to a gene. The CDR3 contains 15 residues. Germline assignment: CDR1 SGHRS and CDR2 YFSETQ. CDR3 nucleotides: TGCGCCAGCAGCACCGGGACAGGGCTTCCAGATACGCAGTATTTT. It is translated as CASSTGTGLPDTQYF.

The rearrangement links TRBV7-2 to TRBJ2-3, with 10 bases matching TRBD2. The CDR3 has 15 amino acids. V gave up 4 bases and J gave up 2 bases; unmatched junction bases: 3. The germline CDR1 and CDR2 sequences are SGHTA and FQGNSA. CDR3 nucleotide sequence: TGTGCCAGCAGCTCAAGCGGGAGGGCCACAGATACGCAGTATTTT. Residues: CASSSSGRATDTQYF. Full variable domain (remainder filled in from reference TRBV7-2 and TRBJ2-3): GAGVSQSPSNKVTEKGKDVELRCDPISGHTALYWYRQSLGQGLEFLIYFQGNSAPDKSGLPSDRFSAERTGGSVSTLTIQRTQQEDSAVYLCASSSSGRATDTQYFGPGTRLTVL.

The DNA for the CDR3 is TGTGCCTGGAGTGGACAGATGAACACTGAAGCTTTCTTT. Translated: CAWSGQMNTEAFF. This chain joins TRBV30 and TRBJ1-1; TRBD1 is a possible D gene (5 bases). Germline loops: CDR1 GTSNPN, CDR2 SVGIG (reference sequence). Trimming removed 1 base from V and 0 bases from J, with 6 bases in between. CDR3 length equals 13 residues.

CDR3 in DNA: TGTGCCAGCAGTGAATGGGGGGGCGCGGGGAATACGCAGTATTTT. Translation: CASSEWGGAGNTQYF. The rearrangement joins TRBV2 to TRBJ2-3, with D tentatively TRBD2 (7 bases). Germline CDR1 and CDR2: SNHLY and FYNNEI. Trimming took off 2 bases at V and 7 bases at J, with 16 bases between the two ends. The CDR3 sequence is 15 residues long.